The 26 T cell receptor beta chains in this list originate from one sample, sequenced in a study of cytomegalovirus exposure and HLA in healthy donors. Sequenced by immunoSEQ multiplex PCR; TCRdb stores in-frame clones only, minus some. In the table there are 140,000 or so clones, over 80% of which are singletons. The sequencing input was PBMCs. These receptors were taken from a man aged 18-30 years in good health and CMV-seropositive.

The chain links TRBV29-1 to TRBJ1-1; 7 bases line up with TRBD1. There are 13 residues in the CDR3. J gave up 1 base and V 6 bases, and 5 bases lay outside the gene matches. From germline, CDR1 is SQVTM and CDR2 ANQGSEA. The chain's CDR3 is CSVRQGENTEAFF. The CDR3 DNA is TGCAGCGTAAGACAGGGAGAGAACACTGAAGCTTTCTTT.

The chain carries TRBV11-2 and TRBJ2-7; TRBD1 matches 7 bases. Trimming at V came to 6 bases and at J to 2 bases, leaving 10 bases not matched to a gene. Germline V gene data show CDR1 as SGHAT and CDR2 as FQNNGV. The CDR3 has 15 residues. CDR3 sequence (DNA): TGTGCCAGCAGACCTTCCGGGACAGTAGCCTACGAGCAGTACTTC. It translates to CASRPSGTVAYEQYF.

This rearrangement joins TRBV28 to TRBJ1-4; the D is unclear. The V gene's germline CDR1 is MDHEN and CDR2 SYDVKM. V was clipped by 4 bases and J by 5 bases, with 11 bases between them. This CDR3 is 14 amino acids long. CDR3 in amino acids: CASSSPGRNEKLFF. Here the CDR3 DNA reads TGTGCCAGCAGTTCCCCCGGCAGGAATGAAAAACTGTTTTTT. The variable domain in full, completed from reference TRBV28 and TRBJ1-4, reads DVKVTQSSRYLVKRTGEKVFLECVQDMDHENMFWYRQDPGLGLRLIYFSYDVKMKEKGDIPEGYSVSREKKERFSLILESASTNQTSMYLCASSSPGRNEKLFFGSGTQLSVL.

The J gene is TRBJ1-5, the V gene TRBV6-1, with 7 bases identical to TRBD1. The CDR3 is 15 amino acids. Trimming cost V 7 bases and J 6 bases; bases outside gene matches: 12. From germline, CDR1 is MNHNS and CDR2 SASEGT. DNA for the CDR3: TGTGCCAGCACCCCGACAGGGCGGATGGCTCAGCCCCAGCATTTT. Encoded protein: CASTPTGRMAQPQHF.

The chain joins TRBV10-1 to TRBJ2-3, with 9 bases matching TRBD2. Germline CDR1 WNHNN, CDR2 SYGVQD (reference sequence). The CDR3 extends over 15 amino acids. The V gene end was trimmed by 0 bases and the J gene end by 2 bases; junction bases not matched to a gene: 0. The CDR3 loop reads CASSESGLATDTQYF. DNA of the CDR3: TGCGCCAGCAGTGAGTCGGGACTAGCCACAGATACGCAGTATTTT.

CDR3 region: CASSSQGGAGTQYF. The CDR3 region has the DNA TGTGCCAGCAGCTCCCAGGGTGGGGCAGGGACCCAGTACTTC. The gene calls are TRBV13 and TRBJ2-5; D is possibly TRBD1 (5 bases). The V gene's germline CDR1 is PRHDT and CDR2 FYEKMQ (reference sequence). The CDR3 extends over 14 amino acids. Trimming shortened V by 4 bases and J by 7 bases, and 16 bases separated the two germline ends. The full variable domain, with the rest looked up from reference TRBV13 and TRBJ2-5, is AAGVIQSPRHLIKEKRETATLKCYPIPRHDTVYWYQQGPGQDPQFLISFYEKMQSDKGSIPDRFSAQQFSDYHSELNMSSLELGDSALYFCASSSQGGAGTQYFGPGTRLLVL.

The rearrangement uses TRBV19 and TRBJ1-2; D gene unclear. CDR1 LNHDA and CDR2 SQIVND come from the germline V gene (reference sequence). This CDR3 comprises 16 residues. V was pared by 4 bases and J by 3 bases, with 18 bases between. Written as DNA, the CDR3 is TGTGCCAGTAGTAGATACGACATCCGGGGAGACTATGGCTACACCTTC. Protein product: CASSRYDIRGDYGYTF.

The chain carries TRBV15 and TRBJ2-1; 10 bases agree with TRBD2. Looked up from germline, CDR1 is LNHNV and CDR2 is YYDKDF (reference sequence). This CDR3 is 16 amino acids long. The trim removed 2 bases at V and 0 bases at J, leaving 1 base unmatched. The CDR3 DNA reads as TGTGCCACCAGCAGAAAGCGGGAGGGCTCCTACAATGAGCAGTTCTTC. Translation: CATSRKREGSYNEQFF. The full variable domain, rest sourced from reference TRBV15 and TRBJ2-1, is DAMVIQNPRYQVTQFGKPVTLSCSQTLNHNVMYWYQQKSSQAPKLLFHYYDKDFNNEADTPDNFQSRRPNTSFCFLDIRSPGLGDTAMYLCATSRKREGSYNEQFFGPGTRLTVL.

The chain has TRBV15 and TRBJ1-6; tentatively, D is TRBD1 (6 bases). Germline loops: CDR1 LNHNV, CDR2 YYDKDF (reference sequence). The V gene lost 4 bases and the J gene lost 7 bases, with 14 bases spanning the gap. The CDR3 is 15 amino acids. The CDR3 here is CATSTGGQGNSPLHF. In DNA, the CDR3 is TGTGCCACCAGCACGGGGGGACAAGGCAATTCACCCCTCCACTTT.

The rearrangement links TRBV6-5 to TRBJ1-1; TRBD1 agrees at 9 bases. V dropped 6 bases and J dropped 6; count of bases not matched to a gene: 8. The CDR3 has 14 amino acids. Germline-derived CDR1 and CDR2 are MNHEY and SVGAGI. In DNA form, the CDR3 reads TGTGCCAGCAGGCCGGACAGGGGATGGGCTGAAGCTTTCTTT. Protein sequence: CASRPDRGWAEAFF.

The chain uses TRBV2 and TRBJ2-6; 7 nucleotides line up with TRBD2. Germline values: CDR1 SNHLY, CDR2 FYNNEI. The length of the CDR3 is 16 residues. The junction had 5 bases not matched to a gene; V was cut back by 6 bases and J by 0 bases. Here the CDR3 reads CASRAGVSSGANVLTF. The CDR3 DNA reads as TGTGCCAGCAGGGCGGGAGTGAGCTCTGGGGCCAACGTCCTGACTTTC.

The chain uses TRBV9 and TRBJ2-7; no clear D gene. The germline V and J ends were trimmed by 7 bases and 7 bases, with 15 bases remaining between them. This CDR3 has 12 residues. Germline CDR1 and CDR2: SGDLS and YYNGEE. The CDR3 loop is CASGPERREQYF. The DNA for the CDR3 is TGTGCCAGCGGCCCAGAGAGGCGGGAGCAGTACTTC.

The chain uses TRBV5-1 and TRBJ2-3; a possible D gene is TRBD2 (6 bases). CDR3 length equals 14 residues. With 1 base removed from V and 5 bases from J, the gap between germline ends came to 11 bases. Germline V CDR1 and CDR2: SGHRS, YFSETQ. The CDR3 region is CASSLRSSEDTQYF. Written as DNA, the CDR3 is TGCGCCAGCAGCTTGAGGTCTAGCGAAGATACGCAGTATTTT.

The chain employs TRBV4-1 and TRBJ2-1; 8 bases fit TRBD1. With 3 bases clipped from V and 2 bases from J, the junction kept 3 bases outside the gene matches. This CDR3 spans 15 amino acids. Germline CDR1 is MGHRA and CDR2 is YSYEKL. The CDR3 bases are TGCGCCAGCAGCCAGGCGGACAGGGCCTACAATGAGCAGTTCTTC. This codes for CASSQADRAYNEQFF.

The gene calls are TRBV7-9 and TRBJ1-2; 7 nucleotides agree with TRBD1. Unmatched junction bases numbered 6, after V lost 5 bases and J lost 3 bases. Per the germline V gene, CDR1 is SEHNR and CDR2 is FQNEAQ (reference sequence). This CDR3 is 14 amino acids long. The CDR3 region is CASSRRDSDYGYTF. The CDR3 bases are TGTGCCAGCAGCCGCCGGGACAGTGACTATGGCTACACCTTC.

This clone was seen only a few times. The V call is TRBV11-2, the J call TRBJ2-7; D gene unclear. This CDR3 has 13 amino acids. The V gene's germline CDR1 is SGHAT and CDR2 FQNNGV. The ends were cut back, 4 bases at V and 5 bases at J, with 12 bases in the middle. In nucleotides, the CDR3 is TGTGCCAGCAGCTGGTCACCCTCAGACGAGCAGTACTTC. It yields the protein CASSWSPSDEQYF.

This clone appeared once. The chain carries TRBV4-1 and TRBJ2-1; 9 bases are a match to TRBD2. CDR1 and CDR2 (germline): MGHRA, YSYEKL. The junction had 13 bases not matched to a gene; V was cut back by 6 bases and J by 7 bases. CDR3 size: 16 residues. Here the CDR3 DNA reads TGCGCCAGCAGGCAGCTGGGGACTAGCAGGTTTAATGAGCAGTTCTTC. Amino acid sequence: CASRQLGTSRFNEQFF.

The chain combines TRBV27 with TRBJ1-2, with 7 bases that match TRBD1. This CDR3 is built from 14 residues. Germline assignment: CDR1 MNHEY and CDR2 SMNVEV (reference sequence). Trimming removed 3 bases from V and 4 bases from J; junction bases left unmatched: 5. For the CDR3, the DNA is TGTGCCAGCAGTTTGGGGCAGGGGGGCTATGGCTACACCTTC. The encoded protein is CASSLGQGGYGYTF.

The chain links TRBV11-2 to TRBJ2-2, with D perhaps matching TRBD1 (6 bases). The CDR3 loop spans 12 amino acids. The V and J ends lost 4 bases and 9 bases respectively, with 9 bases between them. CDR1 SGHAT and CDR2 FQNNGV come from the germline V gene. The CDR3 bases are TGTGCCAGCAGCTCTGGACAGCGGGAGCTGTTTTTT. Protein: CASSSGQRELFF.

The chain is built from TRBV30 and TRBJ1-1; D unresolved. In germline, CDR1 is GTSNPN, CDR2 SVGIG (reference sequence). The CDR3 sequence is 13 residues long. Trimming removed 2 bases at V and 4 bases at J, with 11 bases between. The DNA for the CDR3 is TGTGCCTGGAGTAGGCAGGTATCCACTGAAGCTTTCTTT. Its protein is CAWSRQVSTEAFF.

CDR3 amino acids: CAIRKDSQQETQYF. As DNA, the CDR3 is TGTGCCATCAGAAAGGACAGCCAACAGGAGACCCAGTACTTC. The chain links TRBV10-3 to TRBJ2-5; tentative D call: TRBD1 (6 bases). V gave up 6 bases and J gave up 5 bases, with 16 bases separating them. The CDR3 extends over 14 amino acids. Germline CDR1 ENHRY, CDR2 SYGVKD.

The chain carries TRBV6-5 and TRBJ1-3, with D maybe TRBD1 (6 bases). Trimming shortened V by 9 bases and J by 0 bases, and 12 bases separated the two germline ends. Germline-derived CDR1 and CDR2 are MNHEY and SVGAGI. CDR3 length: 14 amino acids. CDR3 loop: CASRQVNSGNTIYF. The DNA for the CDR3 is TGTGCCAGTAGACAGGTTAACTCTGGAAACACCATATATTTT.

The chain combines TRBV7-3 with TRBJ1-1, with TRBD1 matching 7 bases. J lost 7 bases, V lost 5 bases, and 7 bases had no gene match. This CDR3 spans 13 amino acids. Germline V gene data show CDR1 as SGHTA and CDR2 as FQGTGA. The CDR3 coding sequence is TGTGCCAGCAGCCTAGGGACAGCTAGTGAAGCTTTCTTT. Its protein product is CASSLGTASEAFF.

This chain connects TRBV30 to TRBJ2-7; a possible D gene is TRBD1 (5 bases). This CDR3 spans 12 amino acids. Between the trimmed V and J ends, which lost 2 bases and 3 bases, there was a span of 8 bases. Germline CDR1 reads GTSNPN; CDR2 reads SVGIG (reference sequence). The CDR3 spells CAWSRQRYEQYF. In DNA, the CDR3 is TGTGCCTGGAGTAGACAGCGCTACGAGCAGTACTTC.

V and J are TRBV2 and TRBJ2-1; 9 positions match TRBD1. J was trimmed by 0 bases and V by 5 bases; bases with no gene match: 2. In germline, CDR1 is SNHLY, CDR2 FYNNEI. The CDR3 contains 15 residues. The CDR3 DNA is TGTGCCAGCAGTCAGGACAGGGGCTCCTACAATGAGCAGTTCTTC. This encodes CASSQDRGSYNEQFF.

A remark on this clone: In the same sample, other DNA sequences code for this CDR3. The chain joins TRBV4-1 to TRBJ1-1; TRBD1 matches 8 bases. The V gene end was trimmed by 4 bases and the J gene end by 4 bases; junction bases not matched to a gene: 2. CDR1 and CDR2 from the germline V gene are MGHRA and YSYEKL. This CDR3 comprises 13 residues. Here the CDR3 reads CASSLGTGTEAFF. The CDR3 DNA is TGCGCCAGCAGCCTAGGGACAGGCACTGAAGCTTTCTTT.